This is a list of T cell receptor beta chains from one sample in a study of T cell changes during pregnancy in multiple sclerosis. The assay was immunoSEQ multiplex PCR, and TCRdb's table has in-frame clones only and misses some. Among 40,000 to 45,000 clones listed, approximately 92% were seen once. The sequences come from CD4+ T cells from peripheral blood mononuclear cells, collected in the second trimester of pregnancy. The receptors come from a female donor in good health, enrolled as a control in a pregnancy study. Both conserved end residues are part of each CDR3. A D gene is named only where the DNA matches it firmly. The size of a clone is reported for some rows only, either as once, few or many, or as a class for expanded clones.

TRBJ2-3,NA,TRBV10-1,NA,CASSLGRAAWSTQYF,TGCGCCAGCAGTCTCGGACGAGCGGCTTGGTCTACGCAGTATTTT
TRBJ1-1,NA,TRBV2,NA,CASSWGGTQREAFF,TGTGCCAGCAGTTGGGGAGGGACACAACGTGAAGCTTTCTTT
TRBJ2-7,NA,TRBV14,TRBD1,CASSQGRWTGGSYEQYF,TGTGCCAGCAGCCAAGGCCGATGGACAGGGGGCTCCTACGAGCAGTACTTC
TRBJ2-1,NA,TRBV11-2,TRBD2,CASSRLAGDNEQFF,TGTGCCAGCAGCCGACTAGCGGGGGACAATGAGCAGTTCTTC
TRBJ1-2,NA,TRBV5-8,TRBD1,CASSSIARDRAAGYGYTF,TGTGCCAGCAGCTCGATTGCTCGGGACAGGGCGGCCGGCTATGGCTACACCTTC
TRBJ2-1,once,TRBV18,NA,CASSPQFSTYNEQFF,TGTGCCAGCTCACCCCAATTCTCAACTTACAATGAGCAGTTCTTC
TRBJ1-5,NA,TRBV7-8,TRBD1,CASSLPPDRGLNQPQHF,TGTGCCAGCAGCTTGCCCCCGGACAGGGGGCTTAATCAGCCCCAGCATTTT
TRBJ1-2,NA,TRBV28,TRBD1,CASNSRDRAIGGYTF,TGTGCCAGCAATTCTCGAGACAGGGCCATAGGGGGCTACACCTTC
TRBJ2-1,NA,TRBV9,TRBD1,CASSLWTGGHYNEQFF,TGTGCCAGCAGCTTGTGGACAGGGGGACACTACAATGAGCAGTTCTTC
TRBJ2-1,NA,TRBV7-6,TRBD2,CASSPSGSRNEQFF,TGTGCCAGCAGCCCGAGCGGGAGCAGGAATGAGCAGTTCTTC